There are a few counts of the clone carrying this TCR beta chain. The CDR3 spans 22 residues. V lost 2 bases and J lost 0; bases outside the gene matches: 24. Germline-derived CDR1 and CDR2 are DFQATT and SNEGSKA (reference sequence). These data belong to a study of T-cell reconstitution after alpha-beta-depleted transplantation in children. Preparation of the TCRbeta library involved a method that used unique molecular identifiers. From the PCR reads, TCRdb called clonotypes with MiXCR, one entry per CDR3 protein. The sample gives approximately 510,000 distinct CDR3 sequences, about 16% of which show up once; roughly 3.3% is in the top ten.

This clonotype was obtained from a human donor who donated a stem cell graft to a child with acute lymphoblastic leukemia. The sequences come from PBMCs from the stem cell graft donor, collected from the stem cell graft. This chain joins TRBV20-1 and TRBJ2-1; 8 nucleotides align to TRBD2. DNA of the CDR3: TGCAGTGCTAGATCACTAGCGGCCTTGGGTGGCACGAGTGGGGACTCCTACAATGAGCAGTTCTTC. Amino acids: CSARSLAALGGTSGDSYNEQFF.